This T cell receptor (beta chain) emerged from a study of cytomegalovirus exposure and HLA in healthy donors. Study results and limitations: Sequencing artifact likely explains a cluster of highly shared sequence variants.

In germline, CDR1 is MNHNS, CDR2 SASEGT. The CDR3 spans 15 residues. V lost 1 base, J lost 3 bases, and 12 bases lay in between. PCR amplification relied on 60 Vbeta primers (plus 13 Jbeta primers). Generated by immunoSEQ multiplex PCR, the TCRdb table keeps only in-frame clones and is missing some. The sample has over 100,000 clones, 76% seen once. This clone occurred a few times. Its antigen remains unknown. The receptor's source is a woman between 50 and 59 years old in good health and CMV-seropositive. The chain uses TRBV6-1 and TRBJ1-2, with unresolved D. Material: PBMCs. The CDR3 sequence: CASSEDPGTHYGYTF. The DNA of the CDR3 is TGTGCCAGCAGTGAAGATCCGGGAACGCACTATGGCTACACCTTC.